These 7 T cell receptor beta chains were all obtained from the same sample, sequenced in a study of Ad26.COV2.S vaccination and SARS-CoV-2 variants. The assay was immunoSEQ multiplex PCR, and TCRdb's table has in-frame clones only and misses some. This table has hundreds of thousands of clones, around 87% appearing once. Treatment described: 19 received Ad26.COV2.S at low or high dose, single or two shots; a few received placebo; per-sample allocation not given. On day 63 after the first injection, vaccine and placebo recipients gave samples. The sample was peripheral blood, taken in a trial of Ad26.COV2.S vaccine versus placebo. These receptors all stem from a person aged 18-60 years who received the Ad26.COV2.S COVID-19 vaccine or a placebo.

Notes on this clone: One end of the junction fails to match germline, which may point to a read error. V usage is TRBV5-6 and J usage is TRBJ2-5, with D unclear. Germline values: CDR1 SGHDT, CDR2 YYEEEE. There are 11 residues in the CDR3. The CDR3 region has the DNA TGTGCCAGTAACAGCCAAGAGGCCCAGTACTTC. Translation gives CASNSQEAQYF.

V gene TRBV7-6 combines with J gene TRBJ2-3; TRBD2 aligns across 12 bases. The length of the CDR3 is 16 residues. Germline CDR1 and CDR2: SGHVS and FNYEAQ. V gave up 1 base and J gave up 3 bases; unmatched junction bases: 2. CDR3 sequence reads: CASSLDTSGRTDTQYF. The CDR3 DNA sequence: TGTGCCAGCAGCTTAGATACTAGCGGGAGGACAGATACGCAGTATTTT.

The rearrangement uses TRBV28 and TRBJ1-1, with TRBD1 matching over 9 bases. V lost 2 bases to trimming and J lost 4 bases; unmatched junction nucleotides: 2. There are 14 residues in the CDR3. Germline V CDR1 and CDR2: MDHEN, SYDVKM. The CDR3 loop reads CASSLGDRVTEAFF. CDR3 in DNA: TGTGCCAGCAGTTTAGGGGACAGGGTCACTGAAGCTTTCTTT. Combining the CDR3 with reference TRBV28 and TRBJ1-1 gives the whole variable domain DVKVTQSSRYLVKRTGEKVFLECVQDMDHENMFWYRQDPGLGLRLIYFSYDVKMKEKGDIPEGYSVSREKKERFSLILESASTNQTSMYLCASSLGDRVTEAFFGQGTRLTVV.

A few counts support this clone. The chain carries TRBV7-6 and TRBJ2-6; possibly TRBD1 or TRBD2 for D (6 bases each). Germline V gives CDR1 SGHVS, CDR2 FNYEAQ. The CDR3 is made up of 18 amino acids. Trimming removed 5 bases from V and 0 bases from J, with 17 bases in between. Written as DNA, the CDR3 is TGTGCCAGCAGCCCTCAAGATGGGGGGCACTCTGGGGCCAACGTCCTGACTTTC. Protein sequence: CASSPQDGGHSGANVLTF.

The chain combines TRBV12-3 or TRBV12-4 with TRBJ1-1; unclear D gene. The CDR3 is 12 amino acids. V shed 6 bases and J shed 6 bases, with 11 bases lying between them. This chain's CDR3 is CASRLNTAEAFF. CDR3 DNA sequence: TGTGCCAGCAGGCTGAACACTGCTGAAGCTTTCTTT.

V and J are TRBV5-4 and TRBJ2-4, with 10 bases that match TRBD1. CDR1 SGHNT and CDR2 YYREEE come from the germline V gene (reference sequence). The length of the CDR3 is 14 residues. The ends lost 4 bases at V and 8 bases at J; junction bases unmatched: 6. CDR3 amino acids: CASSLRTGGDIQYF. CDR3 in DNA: TGTGCCAGCAGCCTAAGGACAGGGGGGGACATTCAGTACTTC.

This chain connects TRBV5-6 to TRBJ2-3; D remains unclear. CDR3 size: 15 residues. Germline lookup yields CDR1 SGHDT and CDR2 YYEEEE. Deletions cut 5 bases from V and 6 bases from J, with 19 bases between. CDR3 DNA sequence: TGTGCCAGCAGGGAATTCCAGGCCAGGACGGATACGCAGTATTTT. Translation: CASREFQARTDTQYF.